The entry below describes one T cell receptor (beta chain). Its antigen is not identified. The data belong to a study of T cell responses to AZD1222 COVID-19 vaccine. The study's findings and limits: Repertoires were collected only later (after the peak T cell response had occurred). The CD4 TCRs associated with vaccination extended across spike and predominated at 160-218 and 743-854. The donor group comprised mostly white British people and more females; the analysis possibly underestimated clonal diversity.

The protocol was immunoSEQ multiplex PCR, while the TCRdb copy is restricted to in-frame clones and leaves out a portion. This table has 110,000 to 150,000 clones, under 95% appearing once. The germline V gene has CDR1 SGHAT and CDR2 FQDESV (reference sequence). This CDR3 comprises 14 residues. V was clipped by 1 base and J by 9 bases, with 14 bases between them. V is TRBV11-1 and J is TRBJ2-3, with unresolved D. The source was peripheral blood, collected on day 0 of AZD1222 vaccination. This clonotype was obtained from an adult in good health. The CDR3 spells CASSLVGNSRTQYF. The CDR3 DNA follows: TGTGCCAGCAGCTTAGTTGGGAACTCTAGGACGCAGTATTTT.